A single sample gave rise to the 28 T cell receptor beta chains below, sequenced in a study of Graves' ophthalmopathy and Graves' hyperthyroidism. RNA transcripts provided the template for amplifying TCR beta CDR3 regions. The workflow started with a first-round RT-PCR run with HTBI primers and then moved on to a second-round multiplex PCR. MiXCR was run by TCRdb on the multiplex PCR reads, yielding one entry per CDR3 protein. The table includes 350,000 to 450,000 distinct CDR3 sequences, roughly 21% detected once. The sequencing sample was made of peripheral blood. The source is a young woman with stable Graves' hyperthyroidism.

This clonotype was seen at least ten times. CDR3 sequence: CASSFFGAGTGYTF. The CDR3 bases are TGTGCCAGCAGCTTTTTTGGGGCAGGTACTGGCTACACCTTC. J is TRBJ1-2 and V is TRBV12-3 or TRBV12-4; D is perhaps TRBD1 (5 bases). V lost 6 bases, J lost 7 bases, and 18 bases lay in between. This CDR3 is built from 14 residues.

CDR3 sequence reads: CATSRDLTKQGAHEQYF. The CDR3 DNA is TGTGCCACCAGCAGAGATCTTACGAAGCAGGGGGCCCACGAGCAGTACTTC. The gene calls are TRBV15 and TRBJ2-7, with 8 positions matching TRBD1. Germline CDR1 and CDR2: LNHNV and YYDKDF (reference sequence). The CDR3 covers 17 residues. The junction had 12 bases not matched to a gene; V was cut back by 0 bases and J by 5 bases. Full variable domain (outside the CDR3, taken from reference TRBV15 and TRBJ2-7): DAMVIQNPRYQVTQFGKPVTLSCSQTLNHNVMYWYQQKSSQAPKLLFHYYDKDFNNEADTPDNFQSRRPNTSFCFLDIRSPGLGDTAMYLCATSRDLTKQGAHEQYFGPGTRLTVT.

This clonotype was seen many times. The chain links TRBV24-1 to TRBJ2-4; D uncertain. This CDR3 region has 13 residues. V gave up 4 bases and J gave up 13 bases, with 16 bases separating them. The V gene's germline CDR1 is KGHDR and CDR2 SFDVKD. The CDR3 region is CATSDPTDKRQYF. CDR3 sequence (DNA): TGTGCCACCAGTGACCCGACCGATAAGCGACAGTACTTC.

The chain couples TRBV5-1 to TRBJ2-7; the match to TRBD1 covers 7 bases. J gave up 7 bases and V 3 bases, and 16 bases lay outside the gene matches. In germline, CDR1 is SGHRS, CDR2 YFSETQ. The CDR3 runs 16 residues. CDR3 protein: CASSSAIGTVSGEQYF. In DNA form, the CDR3 reads TGCGCCAGCAGCTCGGCTATCGGGACAGTGTCTGGGGAGCAGTACTTC.

This clonotype was picked up many times. The chain employs TRBV6-2 or TRBV6-3 and TRBJ1-2; D is perhaps TRBD1 (5 bases). Germline lookup yields CDR1 MNHEY and CDR2 SVGEGT. The CDR3 is made up of 16 amino acids. Trimming left V 0 bases short and J 4 bases short, with 15 bases between. CDR3: CASSYSLTGPSYGYTF. DNA for the CDR3: TGTGCCAGCAGTTACTCGCTCACGGGACCGAGCTATGGCTACACCTTC.

This clonotype was seen a handful of times. Being one base from a much bigger clone, this may be a read error. Given the absence of the conserved phenylalanine or tryptophan at the CDR3 end, a read error is likely. The rearrangement uses TRBV7-9 and TRBJ1-1; the D is unclear. V lost 4 bases, J lost 5 bases, and 11 bases lay in between. The length of the CDR3 is 13 residues. Germline V gene data show CDR1 as SEHNR and CDR2 as FQNEAQ (reference sequence). The CDR3 region is CASSSDGETEAFL. In DNA form, the CDR3 reads TGTGCCAGCAGCTCCGACGGAGAAACTGAAGCTTTCTTG.

This clonotype was observed many times. The J gene is TRBJ2-5, the V gene TRBV2; maybe TRBD2 (6 bases). The V end was cut by 6 bases, the J end by 1 base, with 12 bases between. Germline V gives CDR1 SNHLY, CDR2 FYNNEI. The length of the CDR3 is 14 residues. CDR3 DNA: TGTGCCAGCAGGGGGGTTAGCGGCCAAGAGACCCAGTACTTC. Translating gives CASRGVSGQETQYF.

This clonotype appeared many times. The V and J genes are TRBV20-1 and TRBJ1-5; maybe TRBD1 (5 bases). Trimming shortened V by 2 bases and J by 2 bases, and 16 bases separated the two germline ends. This CDR3 has 16 residues. Germline CDR1 DFQATT, CDR2 SNEGSKA (reference sequence). CDR3 in DNA: TGCAGTGCTAGACTATTGGGGGGGACTGGCAATCAGCCCCAGCATTTT. Its protein product is CSARLLGGTGNQPQHF.

This clonotype was observed at least ten times. The J gene is TRBJ1-2, the V gene TRBV19; 9 bases are a match to TRBD1. The CDR3 is 13 amino acids. From germline, CDR1 is LNHDA and CDR2 SQIVND (reference sequence). V was pared by 4 bases and J by 7 bases, with 4 bases of the junction left unmatched. CDR3 sequence: CASSTWTGVGYTF. DNA of the CDR3: TGTGCCAGTAGTACCTGGACAGGGGTTGGCTACACCTTC.

This clonotype has a count of ten or more. The chain recombines TRBV4-2 with TRBJ2-7; D uncertain. This CDR3 has 13 residues. Trimming took off 0 bases at V and 4 bases at J, with 7 bases between the two ends. Germline V lookup: CDR1 LGHNA, CDR2 YNFKEQ. As DNA, the CDR3 is TGTGCCAGCAGCCAAGACGGTTATTACGAGCAGTACTTC. Translating gives CASSQDGYYEQYF.

This clonotype has a count of ten or more. The chain employs TRBV7-2 and TRBJ2-7, with a weak D call TRBD2 (5 bases). Germline CDR1 SGHTA, CDR2 FQGNSA. This CDR3 has 16 residues. V lost 2 bases and J lost 0, with 14 bases in between. This CDR3 reads CASSLISSPGSYEQYF. In DNA, the CDR3 is TGTGCCAGCAGCTTAATCTCTAGCCCCGGCTCCTACGAGCAGTACTTC. The variable domain in full, with the rest retrieved from reference TRBV7-2 and TRBJ2-7, is GAGVSQSPSNKVTEKGKDVELRCDPISGHTALYWYRQSLGQGLEFLIYFQGNSAPDKSGLPSDRFSAERTGGSVSTLTIQRTQQEDSAVYLCASSLISSPGSYEQYFGPGTRLTVT.

This clonotype was counted a few times. The V gene is TRBV7-2, the J gene TRBJ2-4; no firm D call. Germline-derived CDR1 and CDR2 are SGHTA and FQGNSA. CDR3 size: 15 residues. V lost 0 bases and J lost 0, with 6 bases in between. The CDR3 is CASSLARLAKNIQYF. In DNA form, the CDR3 reads TGTGCCAGCAGCTTAGCCAGACTAGCCAAAAACATTCAGTACTTC.

The chain uses TRBV5-1 and TRBJ2-7, with no clear D. Trimming shortened V by 0 bases and J by 2 bases, and 9 bases separated the two germline ends. The CDR3 sequence is 14 residues long. The germline V gene has CDR1 SGHRS and CDR2 YFSETQ. The CDR3 nucleotides read TGCGCCAGCAGCTTGGTCAGCCAGACCTACGAGCAGTACTTC. Amino acids: CASSLVSQTYEQYF.

The gene calls are TRBV29-1 and TRBJ2-5; a possible D gene is TRBD2 (6 bases). CDR1 SQVTM and CDR2 ANQGSEA come from the germline V gene. The CDR3 is made up of 13 amino acids. Trimming took off 3 bases at V and 1 base at J, with 9 bases between the two ends. CDR3 loop: CSVERDFQETQYF. CDR3 bases: TGCAGCGTTGAGCGGGACTTCCAAGAGACCCAGTACTTC. Full variable domain (missing parts from reference TRBV29-1 and TRBJ2-5): SAVISQKPSRDICQRGTSLTIQCQVDSQVTMMFWYRQQPGQSLTLIATANQGSEATYESGFVIDKFPISRPNLTFSTLTVSNMSPEDSSIYLCSVERDFQETQYFGPGTRLLVL.

Many counts were recorded for this clonotype. The V gene is TRBV20-1, the J gene TRBJ2-7; no definite D call. Germline CDR1 and CDR2: DFQATT and SNEGSKA (reference sequence). Between the trimmed V and J ends, which lost 0 bases and 1 base, there was a span of 16 bases. There are 16 residues in the CDR3. In DNA form, the CDR3 reads TGCAGTGCTAGAGAGTATGGCGGAACCATATCCTACGAGCAGTACTTC. It is translated as CSAREYGGTISYEQYF.

The chain carries TRBV12-5 and TRBJ2-4; D ambiguous. The J call is doubtful: the DNA matches TRBJ1-2 better. The CDR3 consists of 14 residues. From germline, CDR1 is LGHNT and CDR2 FRNRAP. The chain's CDR3 is CASGLAPSNYGYTF. CDR3 sequence (DNA): TGTGCTAGTGGTTTGGCCCCTAGTAACTATGGCTACACCTTC.

This clonotype was seen many times. This chain connects TRBV9 to TRBJ1-1, with D possibly being TRBD1 (5 bases). Germline loops: CDR1 SGDLS, CDR2 YYNGEE. V was pared by 0 bases and J by 8 bases, with 17 bases between. CDR3 length: 15 residues. CDR3 protein: CASSVAEGPRAEAFF. CDR3 in DNA: TGTGCCAGCAGCGTAGCTGAGGGGCCACGGGCCGAAGCTTTCTTT.

This clonotype has a count of ten or more. V is TRBV6-1 and J is TRBJ1-6; no reliable D call. The CDR3 covers 13 residues. Germline loops: CDR1 MNHNS, CDR2 SASEGT. Between the trimmed V and J ends, which lost 6 bases and 4 bases, there was a span of 7 bases. The CDR3 DNA is TGTGCCAGCAGCCGAGCTTATAATTCACCCCTCCACTTT. It encodes CASSRAYNSPLHF.

V is TRBV12-3 or TRBV12-4 and J is TRBJ2-7, with TRBD1 matching 7 bases. The CDR3 is 13 amino acids. After removal of 5 bases from V and 3 bases from J, the junction contained 4 bases not matched to a gene. CDR3 coding DNA: TGTGCCAGCAGTGGGGACAGTAACTACGAGCAGTACTTC. This translates into CASSGDSNYEQYF.

This clonotype has just a few counts. The chain couples TRBV3-1 to TRBJ1-5, with D tentatively TRBD1 (5 bases). There are 14 residues in the CDR3. The V gene lost 0 bases and the J gene lost 9 bases, with 12 bases spanning the gap. CDR1 and CDR2 from the germline V gene are LGHDT and YNNKEL (reference sequence). DNA of the CDR3: TGTGCCAGCAGCCAAGAACAGGAGCCTTGGCCCCAGCATTTT. This codes for CASSQEQEPWPQHF.

The chain has TRBV27 and TRBJ2-7; TRBD2 matches 10 bases. CDR3 size: 15 residues. The trim removed 5 bases at V and 2 bases at J, leaving 6 bases unmatched. Germline loops: CDR1 MNHEY, CDR2 SMNVEV (reference sequence). The CDR3 DNA sequence: TGTGCCAGCAGTGCAGGCCTAGCGGGGGCCTACGAGCAGTACTTC. It codes for CASSAGLAGAYEQYF.

This clonotype was counted ten times or more. The V gene is TRBV29-1, the J gene TRBJ2-7; 8 bases align to TRBD2. The V segment lost 0 bases and the J segment 5 bases; nucleotides outside the gene matches: 9. The CDR3 is made up of 15 amino acids. From germline, CDR1 is SQVTM and CDR2 ANQGSEA. The CDR3 here is CSVEDRLSGIDEQYF. In nucleotides, the CDR3 is TGCAGCGTTGAAGATCGGCTTAGCGGGATCGACGAGCAGTACTTC.

This chain uses TRBV12-3 or TRBV12-4 with TRBJ1-6; 7 bases match TRBD1. Unmatched junction bases numbered 11, after V lost 6 bases and J lost 9 bases. There are 15 residues in the CDR3. The CDR3 region has the DNA TGTGCCAGCAGCCAAACCCTGACAGGGCTTTCACCCCTCCACTTT. It encodes CASSQTLTGLSPLHF.

This clonotype was counted many times. The chain employs TRBV11-1 and TRBJ2-2; possibly TRBD2 for D (6 bases). CDR3 size: 17 residues. CDR1 and CDR2 (germline): SGHAT, FQDESV (reference sequence). Trimming took off 5 bases at V and 5 bases at J, with 21 bases between the two ends. As DNA, the CDR3 is TGTGCCAGCAGCCCACCAGGGATCGGGAGTGGAACCGGGGAGCTGTTTTTT. Its protein is CASSPPGIGSGTGELFF.

In its sample, this clonotype was seen many times. The CDR3 DNA sequence: TGTGCCAGCAGCTTAGCAAGGATGAACACTGAAGCTTTCTTT. This codes for CASSLARMNTEAFF. The chain recombines TRBV7-2 with TRBJ1-1; D unresolved. V was clipped by 0 bases and J by 0 bases, with 5 bases between them. CDR3 length equals 14 residues. Germline CDR1 and CDR2: SGHTA and FQGNSA.

In its sample, this clonotype was seen many times. The CDR3 nucleotides are TGTGCCAGCAGTTACTCGAGGACAGACCCTCCCTACGAGCAGTACTTC. This gives the protein CASSYSRTDPPYEQYF. This chain uses TRBV6-2 or TRBV6-3 with TRBJ2-7; D may be TRBD1 (6 bases). Trimming stripped 0 bases from V and 2 bases from J, with 14 bases between. CDR1 is MNHEY, CDR2 SVGEGT, per germline. The CDR3 loop spans 16 amino acids.

This chain joins TRBV7-3 and TRBJ1-6; D is unclear. Germline V gene data show CDR1 as SGHTA and CDR2 as FQGTGA. The CDR3 runs 15 residues. V lost 0 bases and J lost 8, with 11 bases in between. CDR3 nucleotide sequence: TGTGCCAGCAGCTTAACCGTGGCCGGAGATTCACCCCTCCACTTT. Translated: CASSLTVAGDSPLHF.

This clonotype was observed at least ten times. This chain uses TRBV20-1 with TRBJ2-5, with 8 bases aligning to TRBD2. V shed 5 bases, J shed 2 bases, and the junction held 10 bases outside the gene matches. The CDR3 runs to 15 residues. Germline CDR1 reads DFQATT; CDR2 reads SNEGSKA (reference sequence). The CDR3 DNA follows: TGCAGTGCTCCCCCATTCGGGAGGGATCAAGAGACCCAGTACTTC. Protein: CSAPPFGRDQETQYF.